This T cell receptor beta chain was identified during a study of radiation and T cells in renal cell carcinoma. Study-wide results and limits: Baseline intratumoral clonotype presence is unknown without pretreatment biopsies.

Data came from immunoSEQ multiplex PCR; TCRdb stores just in-frame clones and leaves some out. The table shows around 12,000 clones, with 33% occurring only once. Points on this clone: What it recognizes is unknown.

Treatment defined: 15 Gy SBRT to primary tumor, nephrectomy 4 weeks later. This clonotype was sampled from a man between 60 and 70 years old with renal cell carcinoma. The specimen comprised tumor tissue, sampled from a patient whose treatment included radiotherapy and nephrectomy.

In DNA form, the CDR3 reads TGCGCCAGCAGCCACGGTATAAAGCTTGCGCAGTATTTT. Residues: CASSHGIKLAQYF. The V gene is TRBV4-3, the J gene TRBJ2-3; D call uncertain. This CDR3 comprises 13 residues. Looked up from germline, CDR1 is LGHNA and CDR2 is YSLEER. Trimming took off 3 bases at V and 10 bases at J, with 14 bases between the two ends.